This TCR beta chain was observed in a study of blood T cell repertoires in COVID-19. Study summary: Sites in the United States, Italy and Spain provided acute and convalescent COVID-19 samples. From T cells, B-cell-depleted T cells, or PBMCs came the material, which was cDNA or gDNA.

Authors' processing steps: The authors estimated nucleated cell counts from reference gene primer amplification. The assay was immunoSEQ multiplex PCR, and TCRdb's table has in-frame clones only and misses some. Clonal size and the V and J genes are those of that table, whereas D and trimming came from the DNA. The table shows 70,000 to 100,000 clones, with 88% occurring only once. Trimming shortened V by 0 bases and J by 7 bases, and 15 bases separated the two germline ends. Germline V CDR1 and CDR2: LGHNA, YSLEER. The CDR3 totals 15 residues. Material: peripheral blood. This clonotype was sampled from a human donor in a cohort sampled during active COVID-19. The J gene is TRBJ1-1, the V gene TRBV4-3, with D tentatively TRBD1 (6 bases). The CDR3 DNA reads as TGCGCCAGCAGCCAAGAAAACCGGGGGGGCCGTGAAGCTTTCTTT. Amino acid sequence: CASSQENRGGREAFF.